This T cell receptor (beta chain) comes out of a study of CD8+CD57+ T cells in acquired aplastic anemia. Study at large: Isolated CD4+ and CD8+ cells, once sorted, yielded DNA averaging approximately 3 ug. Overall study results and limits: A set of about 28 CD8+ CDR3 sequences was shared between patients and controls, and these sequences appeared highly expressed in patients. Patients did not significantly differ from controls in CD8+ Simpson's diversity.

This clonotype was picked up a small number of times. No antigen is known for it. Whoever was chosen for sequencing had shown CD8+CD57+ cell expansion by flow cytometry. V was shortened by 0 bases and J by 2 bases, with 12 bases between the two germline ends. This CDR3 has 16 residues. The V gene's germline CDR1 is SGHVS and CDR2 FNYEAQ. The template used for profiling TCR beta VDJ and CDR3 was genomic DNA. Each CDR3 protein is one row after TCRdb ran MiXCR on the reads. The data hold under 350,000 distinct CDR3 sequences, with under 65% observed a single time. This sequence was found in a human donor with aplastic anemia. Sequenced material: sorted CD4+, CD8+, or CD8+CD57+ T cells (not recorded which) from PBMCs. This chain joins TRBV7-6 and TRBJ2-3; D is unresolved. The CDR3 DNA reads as TGTGCCAGCAGCTTAGCGCAGGTTAGATACACAGATACGCAGTATTTT. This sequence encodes CASSLAQVRYTDTQYF.